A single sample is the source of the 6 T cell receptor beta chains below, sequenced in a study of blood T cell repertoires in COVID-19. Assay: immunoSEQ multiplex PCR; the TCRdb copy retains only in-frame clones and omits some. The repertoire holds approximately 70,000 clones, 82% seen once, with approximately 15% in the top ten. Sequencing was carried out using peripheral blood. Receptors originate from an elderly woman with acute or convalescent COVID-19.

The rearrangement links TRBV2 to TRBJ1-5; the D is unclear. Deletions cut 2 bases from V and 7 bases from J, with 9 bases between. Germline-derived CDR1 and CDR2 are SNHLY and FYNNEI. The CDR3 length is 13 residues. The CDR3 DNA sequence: TGTGCCAGCAGTGAATACCCGCGGCAGCCCCAGCATTTT. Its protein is CASSEYPRQPQHF.

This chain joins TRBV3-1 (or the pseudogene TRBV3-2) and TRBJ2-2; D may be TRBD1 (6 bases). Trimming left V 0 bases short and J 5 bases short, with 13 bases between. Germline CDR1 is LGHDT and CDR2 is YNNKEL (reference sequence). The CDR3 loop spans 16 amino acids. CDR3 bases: TGTGCCAGCAGCCAAGAAAGGCGAAGGGGGACCGGGGAGCTGTTTTTT. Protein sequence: CASSQERRRGTGELFF.

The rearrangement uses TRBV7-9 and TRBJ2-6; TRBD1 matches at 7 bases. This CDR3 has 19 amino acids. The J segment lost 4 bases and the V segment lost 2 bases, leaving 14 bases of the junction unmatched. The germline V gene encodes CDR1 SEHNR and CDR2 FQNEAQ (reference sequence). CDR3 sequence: CASSLKQGFKASGANVLTF. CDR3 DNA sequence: TGTGCCAGCAGCTTAAAACAGGGGTTTAAAGCCTCAGGGGCCAACGTCCTGACTTTC. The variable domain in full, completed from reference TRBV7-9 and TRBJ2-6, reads DTGVSQNPRHKITKRGQNVTFRCDPISEHNRLYWYRQTLGQGPEFLTYFQNEAQLEKSRLLSDRFSAERPKGSFSTLEIQRTEQGDSAMYLCASSLKQGFKASGANVLTFGAGSRLTVL.

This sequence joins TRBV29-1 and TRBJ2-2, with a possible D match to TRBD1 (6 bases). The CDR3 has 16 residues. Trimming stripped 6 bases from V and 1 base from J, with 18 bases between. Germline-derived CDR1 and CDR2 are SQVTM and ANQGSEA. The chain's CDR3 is CSVYLVGGRNTGELFF. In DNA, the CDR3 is TGCAGCGTGTACTTGGTAGGGGGAAGGAACACCGGGGAGCTGTTTTTT.

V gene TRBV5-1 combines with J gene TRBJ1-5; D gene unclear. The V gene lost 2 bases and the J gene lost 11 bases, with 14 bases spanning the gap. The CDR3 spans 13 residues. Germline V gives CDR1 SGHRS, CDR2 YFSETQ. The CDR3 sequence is CASSFIVGGAQHF. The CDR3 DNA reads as TGCGCCAGCAGCTTCATCGTCGGCGGGGCCCAGCATTTT.

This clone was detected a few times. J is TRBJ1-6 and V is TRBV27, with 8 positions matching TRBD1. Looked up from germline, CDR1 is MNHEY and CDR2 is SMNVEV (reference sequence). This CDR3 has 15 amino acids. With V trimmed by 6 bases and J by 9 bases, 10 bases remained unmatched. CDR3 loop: CASSIGTGFVSPLHF. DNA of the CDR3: TGTGCCAGCAGCATCGGGACAGGCTTCGTTTCACCCCTCCACTTT.